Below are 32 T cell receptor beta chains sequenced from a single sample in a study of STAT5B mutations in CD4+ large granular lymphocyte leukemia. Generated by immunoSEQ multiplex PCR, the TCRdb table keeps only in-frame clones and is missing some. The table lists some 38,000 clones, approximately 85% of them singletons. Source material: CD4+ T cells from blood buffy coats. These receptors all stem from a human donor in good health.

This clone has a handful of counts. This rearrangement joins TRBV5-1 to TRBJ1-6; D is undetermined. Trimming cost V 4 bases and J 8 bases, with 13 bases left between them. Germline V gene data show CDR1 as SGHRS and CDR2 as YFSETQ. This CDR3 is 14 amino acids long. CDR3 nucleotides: TGCGCCAGCAGCGCCCCCGAAGGCGATTCACCCCTCCACTTT. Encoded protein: CASSAPEGDSPLHF.

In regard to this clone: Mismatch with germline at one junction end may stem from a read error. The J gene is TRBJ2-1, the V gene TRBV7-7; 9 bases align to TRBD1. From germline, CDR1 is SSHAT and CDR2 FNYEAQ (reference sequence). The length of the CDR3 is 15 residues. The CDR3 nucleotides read TGTGCTAGCAGCGCCGGGACAGGGCCATACAATGAGCAGTTCTTC. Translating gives CASSAGTGPYNEQFF.

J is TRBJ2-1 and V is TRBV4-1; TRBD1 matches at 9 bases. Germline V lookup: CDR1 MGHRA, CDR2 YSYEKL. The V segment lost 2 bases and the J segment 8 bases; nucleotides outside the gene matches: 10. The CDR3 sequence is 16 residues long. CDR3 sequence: CASSQPGTGTFYEQFF. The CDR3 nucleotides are TGCGCCAGCAGCCAACCCGGGACAGGGACTTTCTATGAGCAGTTCTTC.

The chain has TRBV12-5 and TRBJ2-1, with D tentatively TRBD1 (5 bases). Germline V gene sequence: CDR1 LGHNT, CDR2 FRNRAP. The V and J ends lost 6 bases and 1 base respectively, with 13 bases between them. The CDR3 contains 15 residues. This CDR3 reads CASGDTVLSYNEQFF. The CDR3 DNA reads TGTGCTAGTGGGGACACTGTCCTATCCTACAATGAGCAGTTCTTC.

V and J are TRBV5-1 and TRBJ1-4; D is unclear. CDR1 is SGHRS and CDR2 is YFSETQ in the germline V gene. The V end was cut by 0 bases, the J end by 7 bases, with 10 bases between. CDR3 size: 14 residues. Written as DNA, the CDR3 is TGCGCCAGCAGCTTGGTTACAGCCGGTGAAAAACTGTTTTTT. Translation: CASSLVTAGEKLFF.

Here the CDR3 DNA reads TGTGCCAGCAGTGAATCCAGACTAGCGGGGGGCAGCACAGATACGCAGTATTTT. It specifies CASSESRLAGGSTDTQYF. This rearrangement joins TRBV25-1 to TRBJ2-3; 13 bases fit TRBD2. V shed 1 base, J shed 0 bases, and the junction held 4 bases outside the gene matches. This CDR3 spans 18 amino acids. Germline V gene data show CDR1 as MGHDK and CDR2 as SYGVNS.

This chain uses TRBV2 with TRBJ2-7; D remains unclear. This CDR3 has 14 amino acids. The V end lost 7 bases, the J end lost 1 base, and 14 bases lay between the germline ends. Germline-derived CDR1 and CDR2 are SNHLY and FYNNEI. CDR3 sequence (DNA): TGTGCCAGCAATATCTTGGCGGTTTCCTACGAGCAGTACTTC. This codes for CASNILAVSYEQYF.

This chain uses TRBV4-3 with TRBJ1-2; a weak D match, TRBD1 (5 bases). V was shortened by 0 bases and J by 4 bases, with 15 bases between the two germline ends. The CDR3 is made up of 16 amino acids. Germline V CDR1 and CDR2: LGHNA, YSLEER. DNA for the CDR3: TGCGCCAGCAGCCAAGAAGTTGGGGGTGTGGGCTATGGCTACACCTTC. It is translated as CASSQEVGGVGYGYTF.

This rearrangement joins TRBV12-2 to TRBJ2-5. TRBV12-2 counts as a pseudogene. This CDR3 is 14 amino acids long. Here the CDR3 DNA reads TGTGCAAGTCGGCGTACAGGGAGGACAGAGACCCAGTACTTC. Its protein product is CASRRTGRTETQYF.

CDR3 region: CASSPWGEDEKLFF. CDR3 bases: TGCGCCAGCAGCCCATGGGGAGAGGATGAAAAACTGTTTTTT. The chain uses TRBV5-1 and TRBJ1-4; D remains unclear. CDR3 length: 14 residues. Deletions cut 4 bases from V and 6 bases from J, with 13 bases between. Germline-derived CDR1 and CDR2 are SGHRS and YFSETQ. The variable domain in full, with the rest retrieved from reference TRBV5-1 and TRBJ1-4, is KAGVTQTPRYLIKTRGQQVTLSCSPISGHRSVSWYQQTPGQGLQFLFEYFSETQRNKGNFPGRFSGRQFSNSRSEMNVSTLELGDSALYLCASSPWGEDEKLFFGSGTQLSVL.

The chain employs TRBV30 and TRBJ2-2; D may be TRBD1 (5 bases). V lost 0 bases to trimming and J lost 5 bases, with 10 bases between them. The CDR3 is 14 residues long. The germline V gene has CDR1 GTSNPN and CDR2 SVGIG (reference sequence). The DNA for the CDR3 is TGTGCCTGGAGTGTACAGGATCGGACCGGGGAGCTGTTTTTT. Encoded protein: CAWSVQDRTGELFF.

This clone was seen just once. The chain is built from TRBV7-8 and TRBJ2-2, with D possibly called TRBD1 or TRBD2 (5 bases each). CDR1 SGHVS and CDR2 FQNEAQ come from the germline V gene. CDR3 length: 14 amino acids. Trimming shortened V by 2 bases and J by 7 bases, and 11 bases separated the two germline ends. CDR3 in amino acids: CASSLSGGIGELFF. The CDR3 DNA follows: TGTGCCAGCAGCTTATCTGGGGGAATCGGGGAGCTGTTTTTT.

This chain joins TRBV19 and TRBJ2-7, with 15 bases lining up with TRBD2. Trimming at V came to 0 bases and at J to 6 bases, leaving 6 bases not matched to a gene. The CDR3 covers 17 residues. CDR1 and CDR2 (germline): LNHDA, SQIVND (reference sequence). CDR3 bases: TGTGCCAGTAGTATAGATCTCTTGGGACTAGCGGGAGGCGAGCAGTACTTC. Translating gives CASSIDLLGLAGGEQYF.

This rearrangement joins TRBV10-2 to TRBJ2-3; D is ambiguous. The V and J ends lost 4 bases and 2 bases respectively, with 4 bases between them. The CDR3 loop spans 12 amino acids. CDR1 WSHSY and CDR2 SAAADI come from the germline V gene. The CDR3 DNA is TGCGCCAGCAGTGCATCCACAGATACGCAGTATTTT. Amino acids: CASSASTDTQYF.

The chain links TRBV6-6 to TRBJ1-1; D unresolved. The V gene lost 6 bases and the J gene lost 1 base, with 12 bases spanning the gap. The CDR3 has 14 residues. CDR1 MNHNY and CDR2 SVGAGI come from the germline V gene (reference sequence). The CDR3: CASSSLAANTEAFF. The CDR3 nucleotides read TGTGCCAGCAGCTCGTTGGCGGCGAACACTGAAGCTTTCTTT.

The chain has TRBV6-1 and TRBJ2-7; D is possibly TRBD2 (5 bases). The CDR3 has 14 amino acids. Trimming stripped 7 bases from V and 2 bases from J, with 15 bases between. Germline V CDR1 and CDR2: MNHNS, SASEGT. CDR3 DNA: TGTGCCAGCAACCGGGGTCGGATAGCCTACGAGCAGTACTTC. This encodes CASNRGRIAYEQYF.

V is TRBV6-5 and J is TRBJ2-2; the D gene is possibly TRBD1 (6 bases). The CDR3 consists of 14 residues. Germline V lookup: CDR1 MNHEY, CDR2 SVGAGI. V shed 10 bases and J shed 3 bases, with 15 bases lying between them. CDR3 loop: CATRMGADTGELFF. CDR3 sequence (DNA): TGTGCCACCAGGATGGGGGCCGACACCGGGGAGCTGTTTTTT.

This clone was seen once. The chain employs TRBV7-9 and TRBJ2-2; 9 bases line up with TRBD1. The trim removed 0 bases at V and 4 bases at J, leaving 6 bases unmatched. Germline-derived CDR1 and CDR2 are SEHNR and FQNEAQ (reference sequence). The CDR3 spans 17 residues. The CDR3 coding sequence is TGTGCCAGCAGCTTAGCGGGGGGGACAGGGAGCACCGGGGAGCTGTTTTTT. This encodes CASSLAGGTGSTGELFF.

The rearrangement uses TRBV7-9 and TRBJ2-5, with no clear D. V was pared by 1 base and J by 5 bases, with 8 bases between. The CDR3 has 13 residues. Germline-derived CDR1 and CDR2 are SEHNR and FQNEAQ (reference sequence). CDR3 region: CASSLGLSETQYF. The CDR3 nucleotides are TGTGCCAGCAGCTTAGGCCTGTCGGAGACCCAGTACTTC.

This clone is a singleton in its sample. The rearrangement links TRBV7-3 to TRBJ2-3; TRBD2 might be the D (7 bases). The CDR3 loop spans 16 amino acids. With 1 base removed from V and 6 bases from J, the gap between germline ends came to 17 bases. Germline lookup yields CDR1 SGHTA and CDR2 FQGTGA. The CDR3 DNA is TGTGCCAGCAGCTTAAGGGGGGGCCTTGCGGCGGATACGCAGTATTTT. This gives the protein CASSLRGGLAADTQYF. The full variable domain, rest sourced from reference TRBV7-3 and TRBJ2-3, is GAGVSQTPSNKVTEKGKYVELRCDPISGHTALYWYRQSLGQGPEFLIYFQGTGAADDSGLPNDRFFAVRPEGSVSTLKIQRTERGDSAVYLCASSLRGGLAADTQYFGPGTRLTVL.

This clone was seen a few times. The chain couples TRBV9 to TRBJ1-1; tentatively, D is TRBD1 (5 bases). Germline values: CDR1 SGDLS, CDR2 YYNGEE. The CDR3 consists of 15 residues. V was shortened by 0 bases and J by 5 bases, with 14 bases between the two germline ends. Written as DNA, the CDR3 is TGTGCCAGCAGCGTAGTAGGAGCAGGGACGACTGAAGCTTTCTTT. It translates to CASSVVGAGTTEAFF.

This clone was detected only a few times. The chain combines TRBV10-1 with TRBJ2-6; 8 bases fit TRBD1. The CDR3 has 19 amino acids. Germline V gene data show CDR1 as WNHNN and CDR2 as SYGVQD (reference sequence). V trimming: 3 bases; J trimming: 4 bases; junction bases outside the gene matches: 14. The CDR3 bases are TGCGCCAGCAGTGAATTGGACAGGGATGAATCTTCGGGGGCCAACGTCCTGACTTTC. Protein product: CASSELDRDESSGANVLTF.

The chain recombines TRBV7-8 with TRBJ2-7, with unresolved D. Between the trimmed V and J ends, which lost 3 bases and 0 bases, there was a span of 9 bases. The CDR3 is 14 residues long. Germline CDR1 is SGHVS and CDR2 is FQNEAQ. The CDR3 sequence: CASSFNRDSYEQYF. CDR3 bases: TGTGCCAGCAGCTTCAACAGAGACTCCTACGAGCAGTACTTC.

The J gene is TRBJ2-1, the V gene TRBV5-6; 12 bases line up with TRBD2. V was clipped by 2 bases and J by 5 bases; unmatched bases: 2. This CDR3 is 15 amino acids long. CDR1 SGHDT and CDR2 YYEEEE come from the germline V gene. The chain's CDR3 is CASSFRTSGNNEQFF. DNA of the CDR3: TGTGCCAGCAGCTTCCGGACTAGCGGGAACAATGAGCAGTTCTTC.

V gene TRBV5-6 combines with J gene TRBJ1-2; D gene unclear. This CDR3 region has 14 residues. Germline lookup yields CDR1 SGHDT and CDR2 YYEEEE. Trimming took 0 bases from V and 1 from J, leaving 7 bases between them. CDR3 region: CASSLGRGNYGYTF. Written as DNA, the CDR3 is TGTGCCAGCAGCTTGGGTCGGGGTAACTATGGCTACACCTTC. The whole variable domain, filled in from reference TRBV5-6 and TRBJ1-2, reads DAGVTQSPTHLIKTRGQQVTLRCSPKSGHDTVSWYQQALGQGPQFIFQYYEEEERQRGNFPDRFSGHQFPNYSSELNVNALLLGDSALYLCASSLGRGNYGYTFGSGTRLTVV.

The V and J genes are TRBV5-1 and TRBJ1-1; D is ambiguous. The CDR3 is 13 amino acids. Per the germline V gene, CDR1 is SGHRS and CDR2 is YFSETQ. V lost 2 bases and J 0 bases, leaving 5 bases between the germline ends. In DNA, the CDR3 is TGCGCCAGCAGCTTTACAGTGAACACTGAAGCTTTCTTT. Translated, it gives CASSFTVNTEAFF.

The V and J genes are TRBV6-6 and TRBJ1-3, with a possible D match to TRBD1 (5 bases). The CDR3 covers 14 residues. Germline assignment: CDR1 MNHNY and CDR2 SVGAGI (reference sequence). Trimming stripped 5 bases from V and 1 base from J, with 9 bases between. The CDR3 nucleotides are TGTGCCAGCAGTCAGGGTGGATCTGGAAACACCATATATTTT. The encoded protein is CASSQGGSGNTIYF.

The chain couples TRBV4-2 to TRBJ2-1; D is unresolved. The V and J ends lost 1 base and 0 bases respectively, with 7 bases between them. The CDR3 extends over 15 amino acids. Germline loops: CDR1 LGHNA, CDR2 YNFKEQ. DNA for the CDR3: TGTGCCAGCAGCCAAGGACTCCCCTCCTACAATGAGCAGTTCTTC. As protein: CASSQGLPSYNEQFF.

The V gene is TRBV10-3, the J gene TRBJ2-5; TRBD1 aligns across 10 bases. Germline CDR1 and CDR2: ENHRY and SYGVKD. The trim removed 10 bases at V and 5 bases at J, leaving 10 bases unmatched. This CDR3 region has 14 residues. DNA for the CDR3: TGTGCCACCCGGCGACAGGGGGCGAGGGAGACCCAGTACTTC. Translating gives CATRRQGARETQYF.

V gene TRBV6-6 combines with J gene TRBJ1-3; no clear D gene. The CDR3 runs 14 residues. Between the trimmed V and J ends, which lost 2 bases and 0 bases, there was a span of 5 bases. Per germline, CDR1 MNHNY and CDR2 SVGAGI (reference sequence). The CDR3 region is CASSYLTSGNTIYF. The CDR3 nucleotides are TGTGCCAGCAGTTACCTGACCTCTGGAAACACCATATATTTT.

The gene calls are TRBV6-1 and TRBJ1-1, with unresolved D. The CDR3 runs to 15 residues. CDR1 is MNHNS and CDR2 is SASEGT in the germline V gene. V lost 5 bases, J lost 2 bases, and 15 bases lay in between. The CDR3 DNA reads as TGTGCCAGCAGTCAGGAAAGGAAAACCAACACTGAAGCTTTCTTT. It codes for CASSQERKTNTEAFF.

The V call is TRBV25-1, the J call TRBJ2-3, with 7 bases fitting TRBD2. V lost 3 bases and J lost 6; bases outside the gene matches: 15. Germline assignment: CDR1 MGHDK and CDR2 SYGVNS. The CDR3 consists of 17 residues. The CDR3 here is CASSDETGIGEGDTQYF. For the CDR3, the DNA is TGTGCCAGCAGTGATGAAACGGGGATAGGGGAGGGGGATACGCAGTATTTT.